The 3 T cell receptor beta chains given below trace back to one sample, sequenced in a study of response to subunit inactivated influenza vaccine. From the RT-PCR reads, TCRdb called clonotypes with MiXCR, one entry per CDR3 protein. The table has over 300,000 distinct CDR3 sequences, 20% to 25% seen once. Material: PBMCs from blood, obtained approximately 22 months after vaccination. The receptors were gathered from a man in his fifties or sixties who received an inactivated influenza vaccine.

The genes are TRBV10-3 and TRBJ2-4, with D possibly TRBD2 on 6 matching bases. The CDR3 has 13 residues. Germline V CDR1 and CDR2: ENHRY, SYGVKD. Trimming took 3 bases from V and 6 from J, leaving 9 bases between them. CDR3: CAISDPGVNIQYF. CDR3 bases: TGTGCCATCAGTGACCCGGGGGTAAACATTCAGTACTTC.

CDR3 region: CASSHFRDGHGYTF. CDR3 coding DNA: TGTGCCAGCAGCCACTTCCGGGACGGACATGGCTACACCTTC. The chain joins TRBV3-1 to TRBJ1-2; tentative D call: TRBD1 (5 bases). With 3 bases removed from V and 6 bases from J, the gap between germline ends came to 14 bases. This CDR3 contains 14 residues. Germline lookup yields CDR1 LGHDT and CDR2 YNNKEL (reference sequence).

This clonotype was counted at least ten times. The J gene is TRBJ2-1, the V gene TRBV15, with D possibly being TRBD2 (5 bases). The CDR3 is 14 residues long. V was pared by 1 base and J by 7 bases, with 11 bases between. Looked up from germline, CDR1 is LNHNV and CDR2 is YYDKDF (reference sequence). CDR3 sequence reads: CATSRVGRRNEQFF. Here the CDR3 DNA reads TGTGCCACCAGCAGAGTAGGCCGGAGGAATGAGCAGTTCTTC. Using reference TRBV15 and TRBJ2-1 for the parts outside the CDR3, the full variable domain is DAMVIQNPRYQVTQFGKPVTLSCSQTLNHNVMYWYQQKSSQAPKLLFHYYDKDFNNEADTPDNFQSRRPNTSFCFLDIRSPGLGDTAMYLCATSRVGRRNEQFFGPGTRLTVL.